The T cell receptor beta chain described here comes from a study of shared clonotypes between healthy human individuals. The V gene's germline CDR1 is SGHTS and CDR2 YDEGEE. The CDR3 length is 14 residues. V was shortened by 3 bases and J by 4 bases, with 10 bases between the two germline ends. Researchers divided each subset's genomic DNA evenly across several immunoSEQ plates. Data came from immunoSEQ multiplex PCR; TCRdb stores just in-frame clones and leaves some out. Among about 2,200,000 clones, more than 85% were seen once, and the ten largest hold roughly 1.8%. CD8 cells classed as naive were CD45RO-negative and positively selected for CCR7, excluding terminally differentiated effector memory CD45RA+ cells.

The rearrangement links TRBV5-8 to TRBJ1-4; tentative D call: TRBD1 (5 bases). What was sequenced was naive CD8+ T cells from PBMCs. This TCR came from a young man in good health. Some clones in this sample may be carry-over from other donors' samples. As DNA, the CDR3 is TGTGCCAGCAGCTGGGGCTTATTTAATGAAAAACTGTTTTTT. Translation: CASSWGLFNEKLFF.